What follows is one T cell receptor (beta chain) and its context. Its antigen is not identified. One end of the junction does not line up with germline, which may come from a read error. TCRdb reprocessed the PCR reads via MiXCR and lists one record per CDR3 protein. In the table there are about 30,000 distinct CDR3 sequences, roughly 50% of which are singletons. This CDR3 comprises 11 residues. This entry is derived from a study of esophageal squamous cell carcinoma under preoperative chemotherapy. General study findings and limits: After treatment, tumor-infiltrating lymphocytes seemed to come partly from incoming peripheral T cells, not only local changes. Clonal contraction, more than amplification, hit abundant clones after paclitaxel-nedaplatin.

Time point in this sample: before preoperative PTX-NDP chemotherapy. Preoperative chemotherapy with paclitaxel-nedaplatin was given to patients before surgery. Sampling was done from a patient given preoperative chemotherapy. This receptor was obtained from a human donor with esophageal squamous cell carcinoma. The donor label of this sample is uncertain. J is TRBJ2-2 and V is TRBV12-3 or TRBV12-4; TRBD1 matches 7 bases. CDR3 sequence: CASSRTGEQFF. CDR3 sequence (DNA): TGTGCCAGCAGTCGCACAGGGGAGCAGTTTTTT.